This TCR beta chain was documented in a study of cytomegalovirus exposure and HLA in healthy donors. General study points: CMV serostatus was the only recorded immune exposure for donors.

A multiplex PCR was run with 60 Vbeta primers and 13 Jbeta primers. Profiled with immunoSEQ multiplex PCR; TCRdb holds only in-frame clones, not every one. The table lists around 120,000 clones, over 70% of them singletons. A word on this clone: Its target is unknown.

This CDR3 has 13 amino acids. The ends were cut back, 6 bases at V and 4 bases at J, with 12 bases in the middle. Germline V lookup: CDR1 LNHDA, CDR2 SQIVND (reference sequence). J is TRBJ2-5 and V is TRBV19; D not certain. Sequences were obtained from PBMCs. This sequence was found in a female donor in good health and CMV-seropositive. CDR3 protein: CASSPLSAETQYF. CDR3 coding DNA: TGTGCCAGTAGCCCCCTAAGTGCAGAGACCCAGTACTTC.